This T cell receptor (beta chain) came from a study of CD4 and CD8 cells across lung adenocarcinoma regions. Each CDR3 protein gets one entry after TCRdb re-called the PCR reads with MiXCR. Of under 25,000 distinct CDR3 sequences detected, roughly half appear once; the ten largest clones hold approximately 26%. Samples came from patients with localized non-small cell lung adenocarcinoma. By its share, this clonotype is medium-sized. CDR3 length: 16 residues. Trimming at V came to 3 bases and at J to 3 bases, leaving 6 bases not matched to a gene. Germline V gene lookup returns CDR1 SGHVS and CDR2 FNYEAQ.

The receptor was isolated from a female donor with lung adenocarcinoma. The CD4 and CD8 labels of this study may be unreliable. The sample comprised CD8+ T cells from the center of a lung tumor. The V call is TRBV7-6, the J call TRBJ2-5; 11 positions match TRBD2. The CDR3 loop reads CASSFVAGGFEETQYF. The CDR3 nucleotides read TGTGCCAGCAGCTTCGTAGCGGGAGGGTTCGAAGAGACCCAGTACTTC. The variable domain in full, with the rest retrieved from reference TRBV7-6 and TRBJ2-5, is GAGVSQSPRYKVTKRGQDVALRCDPISGHVSLYWYRQALGQGPEFLTYFNYEAQQDKSGLPNDRFSAERPEGSISTLTIQRTEQRDSAMYRCASSFVAGGFEETQYFGPGTRLLVL.